The 29 T cell receptor beta chains below all came from one sample that was sequenced in a study of shared clonotypes between healthy human individuals. The method was immunoSEQ multiplex PCR; TCRdb's version includes in-frame clones alone and lacks a portion of them. The table shows under 850,000 clones, with approximately 77% occurring only once. The sequenced material came from memory CD4+ T cells sorted from blood. Subset denoted: CD45RA-negative fraction. These receptors were obtained from a woman in her twenties or thirties in good health.

The chain links TRBV11-2 to TRBJ1-2, with D perhaps TRBD1 (6 bases). The ends were cut back, 2 bases at V and 7 bases at J, with 17 bases in the middle. The CDR3 runs to 15 residues. Germline CDR1 and CDR2: SGHAT and FQNNGV. CDR3 in amino acids: CASSLQLGARGGYTF. The CDR3 region has the DNA TGTGCCAGCAGCTTACAGCTGGGGGCGCGAGGTGGCTACACCTTC.

This clone was recorded once. The rearrangement links TRBV7-9 to TRBJ2-3; D uncertain. This CDR3 is 13 amino acids long. From germline, CDR1 is SEHNR and CDR2 FQNEAQ (reference sequence). Trimming took off 1 base at V and 7 bases at J, with 9 bases between the two ends. This CDR3 reads CASSLGTTNTQYF. The CDR3 bases are TGTGCCAGCAGCTTAGGCACAACGAATACGCAGTATTTT.

V gene TRBV4-1 combines with J gene TRBJ2-1; TRBD2 agrees at 11 bases. This CDR3 comprises 20 residues. Germline CDR1 reads MGHRA; CDR2 reads YSYEKL. Trimming took 2 bases from V and 0 from J; bases not matched to a gene: 12. The CDR3 region is CASSQRYSAGLAGSYNEQFF. CDR3 nucleotides: TGCGCCAGCAGCCAAAGGTATAGTGCCGGACTAGCGGGCTCCTACAATGAGCAGTTCTTC.

This clone showed up just once. The V call is TRBV27, the J call TRBJ1-1; D unresolved. The CDR3 spans 14 residues. Per the germline V gene, CDR1 is MNHEY and CDR2 is SMNVEV (reference sequence). With 5 bases removed from V and 4 bases from J, the gap between germline ends came to 14 bases. CDR3 protein: CASSPLVASTEAFF. The CDR3 DNA is TGTGCCAGCAGTCCCCTGGTGGCCTCCACTGAAGCTTTCTTT.

The table lists this clone with a count of one. The V call is TRBV14, the J call TRBJ2-5; no clear D gene. V lost 4 bases and J lost 7, with 13 bases in between. This CDR3 comprises 13 residues. Per germline, CDR1 SGHDN and CDR2 FVKESK. As DNA, the CDR3 is TGTGCCAGCAGCCCCAGGACGGCCGGGACCCAGTACTTC. This gives the protein CASSPRTAGTQYF. Full variable domain (remainder filled in from reference TRBV14 and TRBJ2-5): EAGVTQFPSHSVIEKGQTVTLRCDPISGHDNLYWYRRVMGKEIKFLLHFVKESKQDESGMPNNRFLAERTGGTYSTLKVQPAELEDSGVYFCASSPRTAGTQYFGPGTRLLVL.

This chain links TRBV2 with TRBJ2-7; D is unclear. Per germline, CDR1 SNHLY and CDR2 FYNNEI. The CDR3 totals 15 residues. The V end was cut by 6 bases, the J end by 7 bases, with 22 bases between. CDR3 protein: CASSDAFRSYEEQYF. The CDR3 DNA reads as TGTGCCAGCAGCGACGCGTTTAGGAGTTATGAGGAGCAGTACTTC. Looking up the rest from reference TRBV2 and TRBJ2-7 gives the full variable domain: EPEVTQTPSHQVTQMGQEVILRCVPISNHLYFYWYRQILGQKVEFLVSFYNNEISEKSEIFDDQFSVERPDGSNFTLKIRSTKLEDSAMYFCASSDAFRSYEEQYFGPGTRLTVT.

CDR3 DNA sequence: TGTGCCAGCAGTTTTAGGGGGACGAACACCGGGGAGCTGTTTTTT. Its translation is CASSFRGTNTGELFF. The genes are TRBV6-5 and TRBJ2-2; D is perhaps TRBD1 (6 bases). The CDR3 extends over 15 amino acids. Germline CDR1 MNHEY, CDR2 SVGAGI. V lost 4 bases and J 0 bases, leaving 9 bases between the germline ends.

Only one count was recorded for this clone. The V call is TRBV5-1, the J call TRBJ2-1, with a weak D call TRBD1 (6 bases). The CDR3 has 13 residues. Trimming removed 5 bases at V and 6 bases at J, with 12 bases between. Looked up from germline, CDR1 is SGHRS and CDR2 is YFSETQ. For the CDR3, the DNA is TGCGCCAGCAGACGGACAGAGGGCAATGAGCAGTTCTTC. Translation: CASRRTEGNEQFF.

V and J are TRBV20-1 and TRBJ2-5; D is unresolved. CDR1 is DFQATT and CDR2 is SNEGSKA in the germline V gene (reference sequence). This CDR3 contains 11 residues. Trimming took off 8 bases at V and 0 bases at J, with 7 bases between the two ends. CDR3 in DNA: TGCAGTCCCCGGGACCAAGAGACCCAGTACTTC. It specifies CSPRDQETQYF.

With regard to this clone: The sample has other DNA sequences that encode this CDR3 too. The chain employs TRBV18 and TRBJ1-1; D unresolved. With 1 base removed from V and 0 bases from J, the gap between germline ends came to 3 bases. Germline V gene lookup returns CDR1 KGHSH and CDR2 LQKENI. The CDR3 runs 13 residues. The CDR3 nucleotides are TGTGCCAGCTCACCACTTATGAACACTGAAGCTTTCTTT. This gives the protein CASSPLMNTEAFF.

The chain links TRBV7-9 to TRBJ2-5; 10 bases are shared with TRBD2. With V trimmed by 7 bases and J by 5 bases, 4 bases remained unmatched. The CDR3 length is 13 residues. The germline gives CDR1 SEHNR, CDR2 FQNEAQ (reference sequence). The CDR3 sequence is CASTQREGETQYF. The CDR3 DNA reads TGTGCCAGCACCCAGCGGGAGGGTGAGACCCAGTACTTC.

In this sample, this clone turned up a few times. The chain carries TRBV18 and TRBJ2-7, with 7 bases identical to TRBD2. V trimming: 1 base; J trimming: 6 bases; junction bases outside the gene matches: 6. Germline-derived CDR1 and CDR2 are KGHSH and LQKENI. The CDR3 has 14 amino acids. The CDR3 nucleotides read TGTGCCAGCTCACCACGGGTTAGCGGGTCCGAGCAGTACTTC. Translation: CASSPRVSGSEQYF.

The chain combines TRBV29-1 with TRBJ1-1; D is ambiguous. CDR1 and CDR2 (germline): SQVTM, ANQGSEA. V was pared by 3 bases and J by 0 bases, with 8 bases between. The CDR3 is 13 residues long. Here the CDR3 DNA reads TGCAGCGTTGATGCCACCTTGAACACTGAAGCTTTCTTT. It specifies CSVDATLNTEAFF.

The V call is TRBV6-5, the J call TRBJ2-7; TRBD1 might be the D (5 bases). V lost 4 bases, J lost 2 bases, and 12 bases lay in between. The length of the CDR3 is 14 residues. Germline CDR1 is MNHEY and CDR2 is SVGAGI. CDR3 nucleotide sequence: TGTGCCAGCAGTTCCCGACAGTCTACCTACGAGCAGTACTTC. This encodes CASSSRQSTYEQYF.

This clone occurred a few times. For the CDR3, the DNA is TGTGCCAGCAGCTTAGATCAGGGGACGGGCGGCTACACCTTC. Its protein is CASSLDQGTGGYTF. The chain is built from TRBV7-2 and TRBJ1-2; D may be TRBD1 (6 bases). Germline V CDR1 and CDR2: SGHTA, FQGNSA. This CDR3 is built from 14 residues. V lost 1 base to trimming and J lost 8 bases, with 14 bases between them.

Remarks on this clone: A much larger clonotype is one base distant, so this may be a read error. Other DNA variants within this sample encode the same CDR3. The chain employs TRBV28 and TRBJ1-5, with 10 nucleotides matching TRBD1. The V gene end was trimmed by 3 bases and the J gene end by 7 bases; junction bases not matched to a gene: 0. CDR3 length equals 13 residues. The germline gives CDR1 MDHEN, CDR2 SYDVKM. The CDR3 DNA reads as TGTGCCAGCAGTTTGACAGGGGGCCAGCCCCAGCATTTT. Encoded protein: CASSLTGGQPQHF.

The J gene is TRBJ2-1, the V gene TRBV11-2; D remains unclear. Per the germline V gene, CDR1 is SGHAT and CDR2 is FQNNGV. This CDR3 contains 15 residues. Trimming left V 5 bases short and J 0 bases short, with 11 bases between. The CDR3: CASSPSGGSYNEQFF. The CDR3 DNA is TGTGCCAGCAGCCCCTCGGGTGGCTCCTACAATGAGCAGTTCTTC.

The gene calls are TRBV18 and TRBJ2-1; 7 positions agree with TRBD1. This CDR3 is built from 14 residues. Germline V gene lookup returns CDR1 KGHSH and CDR2 LQKENI. V lost 3 bases to trimming and J lost 5 bases; unmatched junction nucleotides: 4. The chain's CDR3 is CASSPTGADNEQFF. In nucleotides, the CDR3 is TGTGCCAGCTCACCCACAGGGGCTGACAATGAGCAGTTCTTC.

Remarks on this clone: This may be a read error: a much more frequent sequence differs by one nucleotide. This rearrangement joins TRBV7-8 to TRBJ2-3; D not resolved. CDR3 size: 14 residues. Germline V gives CDR1 SGHVS, CDR2 FQNEAQ. V shed 0 bases and J shed 2 bases, with 6 bases lying between them. CDR3 sequence reads: CASSLAENTDTQYF. DNA for the CDR3: TGTGCCAGCAGCTTAGCGGAGAACACAGATACGCAGTATTTT. Full variable domain (missing parts from reference TRBV7-8 and TRBJ2-3): GAGVSQSPRYKVAKRGQDVALRCDPISGHVSLFWYQQALGQGPEFLTYFQNEAQLDKSGLPSDRFFAERPEGSVSTLKIQRTQQEDSAVYLCASSLAENTDTQYFGPGTRLTVL.

The chain is built from TRBV29-1 and TRBJ1-1; 10 bases fit TRBD1. The germline V gene has CDR1 SQVTM and CDR2 ANQGSEA. CDR3 size: 13 residues. The junction had 6 bases not matched to a gene; V was cut back by 6 bases and J by 5 bases. This CDR3 reads CSVWTGGSTEAFF. Here the CDR3 DNA reads TGCAGCGTATGGACAGGGGGGAGTACTGAAGCTTTCTTT.

The chain recombines TRBV7-9 with TRBJ2-7; D possibly matches TRBD1 or TRBD2 (5 bases each). The CDR3 length is 17 residues. The V gene's germline CDR1 is SEHNR and CDR2 FQNEAQ (reference sequence). With 3 bases removed from V and 3 bases from J, the gap between germline ends came to 21 bases. DNA of the CDR3: TGTGCCAGCAGCTTCGGCCTTGGGGACCCGGAACACTACGAGCAGTACTTC. This sequence encodes CASSFGLGDPEHYEQYF.

About this clone: The same CDR3 arises from other DNA sequences in this sample as well. This rearrangement joins TRBV7-2 to TRBJ2-1; D unclear. The V end lost 5 bases, the J end lost 0 bases, and 8 bases lay between the germline ends. CDR3 length: 14 residues. Germline CDR1 is SGHTA and CDR2 is FQGNSA. This chain's CDR3 is CASSLSSSYNEQFF. The DNA for the CDR3 is TGTGCCAGCAGCCTGTCTAGCTCCTACAATGAGCAGTTCTTC.

V gene TRBV15 combines with J gene TRBJ2-5; D possibly corresponds to TRBD2 (5 bases). The CDR3 is 15 residues long. V was cut by 0 bases and J by 9 bases, with 17 bases left in between. Germline V gene sequence: CDR1 LNHNV, CDR2 YYDKDF (reference sequence). CDR3 DNA: TGTGCCACCAGCAGAGAAAGCGGCCCCCGAGCGGCCCAGTACTTC. Translating it yields CATSRESGPRAAQYF. Supplemented by reference TRBV15 and TRBJ2-5, the full variable domain reads DAMVIQNPRYQVTQFGKPVTLSCSQTLNHNVMYWYQQKSSQAPKLLFHYYDKDFNNEADTPDNFQSRRPNTSFCFLDIRSPGLGDTAMYLCATSRESGPRAAQYFGPGTRLLVL.

The chain carries TRBV5-1 and TRBJ2-4; 10 bases align to TRBD2. The V gene's germline CDR1 is SGHRS and CDR2 YFSETQ. J lost 8 bases, V lost 10 bases, and 6 bases had no gene match. The CDR3 extends over 12 amino acids. In DNA form, the CDR3 reads TGCGCCTCCTCTAGCGGGAGTGACATTCAGTACTTC. Translation gives CASSSGSDIQYF.

This chain uses TRBV5-1 with TRBJ2-7; 7 nucleotides line up with TRBD1. The CDR3 contains 14 residues. CDR1 and CDR2 (germline): SGHRS, YFSETQ. With V trimmed by 4 bases and J by 7 bases, 11 bases remained unmatched. CDR3 amino acids: CASSPGTDLREQYF. CDR3 nucleotides: TGCGCCAGCAGCCCGGGGACAGACCTTAGGGAGCAGTACTTC.

The rearrangement links TRBV28 to TRBJ2-7; 12 bases map to TRBD2. This CDR3 is built from 15 residues. From germline, CDR1 is MDHEN and CDR2 SYDVKM. J gave up 4 bases and V 6 bases, and 7 bases lay outside the gene matches. CDR3 loop: CASRSSGRARYEQYF. The CDR3 region has the DNA TGTGCCAGCAGGTCTAGCGGGAGGGCCAGATACGAGCAGTACTTC.

The chain is built from TRBV7-8 and TRBJ1-2, with 8 bases lining up with TRBD1. Per germline, CDR1 SGHVS and CDR2 FQNEAQ. V lost 5 bases, J lost 2 bases, and 4 bases stayed unmatched. The CDR3 runs 14 residues. The CDR3, as DNA: TGTGCCAGCAGCGGCGGACAGGGCAACTATGGCTACACCTTC. Amino acids: CASSGGQGNYGYTF.

This clone was detected only once. A clone one base away is much larger, so this may be a read error. Other DNA sequences within the sample encode an identical CDR3. V gene TRBV6-6 combines with J gene TRBJ2-7, with no clear D. Germline values: CDR1 MNHNY, CDR2 SVGAGI (reference sequence). CDR3 length: 13 residues. V lost 2 bases, J lost 2 bases, and 7 bases lay in between. The CDR3 nucleotides read TGTGCCAGCAGTTACAGAGAAACCTACGAGCAGTACTTC. Its translation: CASSYRETYEQYF.

At least ten counts were recorded for this clone. The chain has TRBV5-1 and TRBJ1-1; D gene ambiguous. CDR3 length equals 14 residues. Germline CDR1 SGHRS, CDR2 YFSETQ. V dropped 5 bases and J dropped 1 base, with 12 bases sitting between them. CDR3 amino acids: CASRFEGGNTEAFF. For the CDR3, the DNA is TGCGCCAGCAGGTTTGAAGGTGGGAACACTGAAGCTTTCTTT.